Sequencing of this T cell receptor beta chain was carried out in a study of blood T cell repertoires in COVID-19. Study-level information: The United States, Italy and Spain were the sources of the acute and convalescent COVID-19 samples. The cDNA or gDNA used as material had been derived from T cells, B-cell-depleted T cells, or PBMCs.

Original methodology: Estimates of nucleated cell counts were drawn from the amplification of reference gene primers. Sequenced by immunoSEQ multiplex PCR; TCRdb stores in-frame clones only, minus some. That table gives V, J and clone size, and the DNA gave D and trimming. The sample has about 170,000 clones; about nine tenths are singletons. One Seattle source followed patients from active infection through their disease course. CDR1 is SGHTA, CDR2 FQGTGA, per germline. V dropped 3 bases and J dropped 3; count of bases not matched to a gene: 1. This CDR3 region has 13 residues. The receptor's source is a woman in her sixties or seventies with COVID-19, enrolled during active disease. The V gene is TRBV7-3, the J gene TRBJ2-7; 8 bases align to TRBD2. The sequenced sample consisted of peripheral blood. CDR3 loop: CASSLSGSYEQYF. As DNA, the CDR3 is TGTGCCAGCAGCTTGAGCGGGAGCTACGAGCAGTACTTC.